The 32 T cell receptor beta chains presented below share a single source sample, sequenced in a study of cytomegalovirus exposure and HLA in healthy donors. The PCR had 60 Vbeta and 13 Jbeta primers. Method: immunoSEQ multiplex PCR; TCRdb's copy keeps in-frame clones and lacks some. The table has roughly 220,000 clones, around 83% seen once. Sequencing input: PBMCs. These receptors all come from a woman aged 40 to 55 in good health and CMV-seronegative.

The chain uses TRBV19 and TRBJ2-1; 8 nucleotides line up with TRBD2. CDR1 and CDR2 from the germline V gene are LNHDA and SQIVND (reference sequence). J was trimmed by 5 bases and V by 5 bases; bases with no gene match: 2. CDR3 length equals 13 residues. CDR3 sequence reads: CASSASGHNEQFF. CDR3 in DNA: TGTGCCAGTAGTGCTAGCGGGCACAATGAGCAGTTCTTC.

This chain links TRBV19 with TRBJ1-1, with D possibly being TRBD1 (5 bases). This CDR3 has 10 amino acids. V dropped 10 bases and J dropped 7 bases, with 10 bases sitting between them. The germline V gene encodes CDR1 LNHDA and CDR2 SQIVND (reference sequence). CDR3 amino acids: CATEQGEAFF. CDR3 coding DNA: TGTGCCACCGAGCAGGGTGAAGCTTTCTTT.

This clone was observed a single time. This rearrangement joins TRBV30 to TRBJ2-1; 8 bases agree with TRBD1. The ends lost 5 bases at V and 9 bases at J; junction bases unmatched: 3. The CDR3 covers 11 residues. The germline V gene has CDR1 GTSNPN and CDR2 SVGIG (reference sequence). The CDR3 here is CAWATGVEQFF. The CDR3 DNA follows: TGTGCCTGGGCGACAGGGGTTGAGCAGTTCTTC.

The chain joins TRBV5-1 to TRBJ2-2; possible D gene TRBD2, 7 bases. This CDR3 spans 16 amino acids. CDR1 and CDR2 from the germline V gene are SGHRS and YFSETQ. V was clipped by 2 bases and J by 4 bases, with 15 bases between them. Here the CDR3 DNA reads TGCGCCAGCAGCTTCGGGGGGACATCGCCCACCGGGGAGCTGTTTTTT. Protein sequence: CASSFGGTSPTGELFF.

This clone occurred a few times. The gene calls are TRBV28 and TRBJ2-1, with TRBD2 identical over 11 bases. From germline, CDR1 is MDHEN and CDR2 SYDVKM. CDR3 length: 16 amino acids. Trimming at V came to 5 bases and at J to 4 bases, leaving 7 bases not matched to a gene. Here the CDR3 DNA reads TGTGCCAGCAGTGCGCCCGGGACTAGCGGATACAATGAGCAGTTCTTC. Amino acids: CASSAPGTSGYNEQFF. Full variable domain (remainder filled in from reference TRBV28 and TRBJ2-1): DVKVTQSSRYLVKRTGEKVFLECVQDMDHENMFWYRQDPGLGLRLIYFSYDVKMKEKGDIPEGYSVSREKKERFSLILESASTNQTSMYLCASSAPGTSGYNEQFFGPGTRLTVL.

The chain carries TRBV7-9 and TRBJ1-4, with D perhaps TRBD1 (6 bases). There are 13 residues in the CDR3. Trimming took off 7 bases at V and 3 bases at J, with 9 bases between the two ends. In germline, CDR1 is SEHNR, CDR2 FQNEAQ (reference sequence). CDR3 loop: CASTAGANEKLFF. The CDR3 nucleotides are TGTGCCAGCACGGCAGGGGCTAATGAAAAACTGTTTTTT.

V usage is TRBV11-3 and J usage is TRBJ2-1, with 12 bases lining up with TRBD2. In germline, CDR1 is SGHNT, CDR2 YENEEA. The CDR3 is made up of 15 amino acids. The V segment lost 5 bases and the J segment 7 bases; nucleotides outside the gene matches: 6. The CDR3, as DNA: TGTGCCAGCAGCCTTCGACTAGCGGGAGCTAATGAGCAGTTCTTC. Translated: CASSLRLAGANEQFF.

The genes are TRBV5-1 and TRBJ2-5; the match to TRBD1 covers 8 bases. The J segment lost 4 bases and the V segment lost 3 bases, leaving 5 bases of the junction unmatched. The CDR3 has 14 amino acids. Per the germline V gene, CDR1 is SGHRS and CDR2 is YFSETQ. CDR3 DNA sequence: TGCGCCAGCAGCTCCCCCAGGGGGCGAGAGACCCAGTACTTC. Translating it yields CASSSPRGRETQYF.

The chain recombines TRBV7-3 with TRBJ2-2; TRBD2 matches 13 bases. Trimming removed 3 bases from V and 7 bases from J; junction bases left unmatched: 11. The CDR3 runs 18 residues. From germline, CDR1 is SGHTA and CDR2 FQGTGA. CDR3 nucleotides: TGTGCCAGCAGCTTGTCCGGGACTAGCGGGATTTTCGGCGGGGAGCTGTTTTTT. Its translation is CASSLSGTSGIFGGELFF.

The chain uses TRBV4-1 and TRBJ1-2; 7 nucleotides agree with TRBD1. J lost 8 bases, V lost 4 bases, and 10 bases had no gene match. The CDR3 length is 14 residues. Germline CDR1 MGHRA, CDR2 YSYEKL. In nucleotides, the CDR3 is TGCGCCAGCAGCCTCCGACAGGGCCCAGGAGGCTACACCTTC. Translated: CASSLRQGPGGYTF.

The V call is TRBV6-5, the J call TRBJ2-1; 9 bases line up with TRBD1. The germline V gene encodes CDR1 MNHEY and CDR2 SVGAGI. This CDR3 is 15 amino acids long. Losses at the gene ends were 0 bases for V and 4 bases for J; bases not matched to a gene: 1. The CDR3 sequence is CASSYSGQGYNEQFF. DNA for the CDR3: TGTGCCAGCAGTTACTCGGGACAGGGATACAATGAGCAGTTCTTC.

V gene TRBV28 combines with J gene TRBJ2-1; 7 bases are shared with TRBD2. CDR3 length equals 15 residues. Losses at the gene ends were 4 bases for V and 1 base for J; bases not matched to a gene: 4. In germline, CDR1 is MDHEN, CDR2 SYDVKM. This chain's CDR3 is CASSWEGNSYNEQFF. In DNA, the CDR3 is TGTGCCAGCAGTTGGGAGGGTAATTCCTACAATGAGCAGTTCTTC.

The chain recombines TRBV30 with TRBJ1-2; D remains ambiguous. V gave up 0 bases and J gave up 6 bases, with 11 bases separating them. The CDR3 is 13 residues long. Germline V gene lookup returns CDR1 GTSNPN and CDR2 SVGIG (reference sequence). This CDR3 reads CAWSVGQENGYTF. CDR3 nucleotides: TGTGCCTGGAGTGTAGGTCAGGAAAATGGCTACACCTTC.

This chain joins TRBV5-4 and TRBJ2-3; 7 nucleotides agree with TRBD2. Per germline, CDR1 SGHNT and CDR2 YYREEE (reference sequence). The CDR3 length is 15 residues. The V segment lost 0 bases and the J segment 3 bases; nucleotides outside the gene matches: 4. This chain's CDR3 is CASSLGGGDTDTQYF. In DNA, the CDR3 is TGTGCCAGCAGCTTGGGGGGGGGTGATACAGATACGCAGTATTTT.

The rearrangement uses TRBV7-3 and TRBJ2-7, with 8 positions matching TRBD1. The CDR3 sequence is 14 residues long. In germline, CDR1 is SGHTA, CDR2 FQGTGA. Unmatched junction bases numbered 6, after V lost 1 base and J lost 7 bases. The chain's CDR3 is CASSLMTGAREQYF. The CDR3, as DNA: TGTGCCAGCAGCTTAATGACAGGGGCAAGGGAGCAGTACTTC.

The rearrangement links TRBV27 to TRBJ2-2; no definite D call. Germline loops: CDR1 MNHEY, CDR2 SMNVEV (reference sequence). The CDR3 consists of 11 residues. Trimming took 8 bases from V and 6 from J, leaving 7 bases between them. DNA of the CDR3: TGTGCCAGCGGCCCCCCCGGGGAGCTGTTTTTT. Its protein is CASGPPGELFF.

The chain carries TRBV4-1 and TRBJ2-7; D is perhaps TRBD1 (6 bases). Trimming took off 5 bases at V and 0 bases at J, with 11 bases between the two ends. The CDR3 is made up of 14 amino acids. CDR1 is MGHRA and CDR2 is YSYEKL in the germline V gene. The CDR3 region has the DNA TGCGCCAGCAGCAGCCGGGACACCTCCTACGAGCAGTACTTC. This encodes CASSSRDTSYEQYF.

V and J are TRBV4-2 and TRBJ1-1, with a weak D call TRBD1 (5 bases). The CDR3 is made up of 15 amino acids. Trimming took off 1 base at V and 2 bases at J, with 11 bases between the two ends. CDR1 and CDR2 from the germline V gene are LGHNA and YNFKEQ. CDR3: CASSQGAGPNTEAFF. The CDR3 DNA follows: TGTGCCAGCAGCCAAGGGGCAGGGCCTAACACTGAAGCTTTCTTT.

Here the CDR3 reads CASSFQGQGIEKLFF. Here the CDR3 DNA reads TGTGCCAGCAGTTTTCAAGGGCAGGGAATTGAAAAACTGTTTTTT. The chain links TRBV28 to TRBJ1-4; possible D gene TRBD1, 5 bases. Germline V gene lookup returns CDR1 MDHEN and CDR2 SYDVKM. V lost 3 bases and J lost 7, with 15 bases in between. The CDR3 length is 15 residues.

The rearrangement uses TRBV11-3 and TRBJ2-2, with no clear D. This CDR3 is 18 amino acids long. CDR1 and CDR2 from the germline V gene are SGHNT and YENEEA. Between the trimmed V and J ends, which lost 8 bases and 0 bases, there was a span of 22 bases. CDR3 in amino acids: CASSRSFPGEPNTGELFF. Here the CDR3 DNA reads TGTGCCAGCTCGCGTTCCTTCCCAGGCGAGCCGAACACCGGGGAGCTGTTTTTT.

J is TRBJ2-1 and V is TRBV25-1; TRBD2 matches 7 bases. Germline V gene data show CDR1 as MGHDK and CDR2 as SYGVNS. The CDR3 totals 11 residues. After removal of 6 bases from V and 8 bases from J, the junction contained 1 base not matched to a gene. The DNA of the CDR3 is TGTGCCAGCAGAGGACTAGATGAGCAGTTCTTC. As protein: CASRGLDEQFF.

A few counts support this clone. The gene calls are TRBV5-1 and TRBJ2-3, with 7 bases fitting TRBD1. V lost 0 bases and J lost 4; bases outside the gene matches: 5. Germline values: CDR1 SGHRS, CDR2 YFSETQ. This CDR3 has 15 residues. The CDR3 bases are TGCGCCAGCAGCTTGGGACAGGGAGACGCAGATACGCAGTATTTT. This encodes CASSLGQGDADTQYF.

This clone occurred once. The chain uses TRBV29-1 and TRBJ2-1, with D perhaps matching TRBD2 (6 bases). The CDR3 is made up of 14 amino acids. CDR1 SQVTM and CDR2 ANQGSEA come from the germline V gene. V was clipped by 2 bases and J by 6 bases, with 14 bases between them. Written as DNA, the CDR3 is TGCAGCGTTGAAAGGGGACTCACCGGCAATGAGCAGTTCTTC. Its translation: CSVERGLTGNEQFF.

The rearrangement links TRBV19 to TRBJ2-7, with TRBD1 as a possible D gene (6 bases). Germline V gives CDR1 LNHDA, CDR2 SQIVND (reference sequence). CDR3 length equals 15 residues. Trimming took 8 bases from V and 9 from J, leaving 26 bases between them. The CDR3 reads CASRRSGAGDIPQYF. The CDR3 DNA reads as TGTGCCAGTCGACGCTCCGGGGCAGGGGATATCCCGCAGTACTTC.

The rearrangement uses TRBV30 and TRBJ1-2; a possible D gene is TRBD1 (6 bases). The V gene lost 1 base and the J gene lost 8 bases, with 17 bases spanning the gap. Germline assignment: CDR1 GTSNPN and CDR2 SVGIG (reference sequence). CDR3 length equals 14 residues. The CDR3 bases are TGTGCCTGGAGTGGGGGAACAGGGAAGGGGGGCTACACCTTC. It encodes CAWSGGTGKGGYTF.

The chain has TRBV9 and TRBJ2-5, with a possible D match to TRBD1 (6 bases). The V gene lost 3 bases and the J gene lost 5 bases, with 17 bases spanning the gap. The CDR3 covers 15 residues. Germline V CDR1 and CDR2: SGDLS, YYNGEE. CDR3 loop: CASSAQGNIRETQYF. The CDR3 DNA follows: TGTGCCAGCAGCGCACAGGGTAATATAAGGGAGACCCAGTACTTC.

The CDR3 region has the DNA TGTGCCAGTTGGAAGGACAGTCCCTATGGCTACACCTTC. Translation: CASWKDSPYGYTF. The chain is built from TRBV19 and TRBJ1-2, with D possibly TRBD1 on 6 matching bases. The CDR3 extends over 13 amino acids. Germline V gene sequence: CDR1 LNHDA, CDR2 SQIVND (reference sequence). Trimming left V 8 bases short and J 4 bases short, with 14 bases between.

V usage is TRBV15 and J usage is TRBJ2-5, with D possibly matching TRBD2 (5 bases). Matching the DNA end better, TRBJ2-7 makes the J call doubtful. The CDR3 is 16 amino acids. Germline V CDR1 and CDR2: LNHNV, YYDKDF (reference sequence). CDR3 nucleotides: TGTGCCACCAGCCCAGGAGGCCTTACCTTCGGGTACGAGCAGTACTTC. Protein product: CATSPGGLTFGYEQYF.

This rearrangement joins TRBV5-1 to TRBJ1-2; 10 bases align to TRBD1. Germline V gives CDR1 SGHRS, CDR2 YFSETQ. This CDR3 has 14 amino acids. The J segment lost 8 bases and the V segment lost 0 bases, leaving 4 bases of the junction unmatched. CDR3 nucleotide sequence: TGCGCCAGCAGCTTGGAGGGGACAGGGGAAGGCTACACCTTC. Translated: CASSLEGTGEGYTF.

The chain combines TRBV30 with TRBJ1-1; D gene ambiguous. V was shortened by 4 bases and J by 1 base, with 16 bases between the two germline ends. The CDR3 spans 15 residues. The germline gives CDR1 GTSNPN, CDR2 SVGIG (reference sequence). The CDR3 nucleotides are TGTGCCTGGACCCGGGAGCCCCGATCGAACACTGAAGCTTTCTTT. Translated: CAWTREPRSNTEAFF.

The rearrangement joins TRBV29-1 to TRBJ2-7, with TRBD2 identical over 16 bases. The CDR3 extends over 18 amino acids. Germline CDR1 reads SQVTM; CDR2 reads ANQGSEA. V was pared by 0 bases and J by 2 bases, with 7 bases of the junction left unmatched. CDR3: CSVEDLGTSGRATYEQYF. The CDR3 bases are TGCAGCGTTGAAGATCTGGGGACTAGCGGGAGGGCCACCTACGAGCAGTACTTC.

DNA for the CDR3: TGTGCCAGCAGAGCCTCGACAGGGACCTACGAGCAGTACTTC. Protein product: CASRASTGTYEQYF. The gene calls are TRBV6-1 and TRBJ2-5; 7 bases are a match to TRBD1. The last part of the DNA fits TRBJ2-7 better; the J call may be wrong. Germline V CDR1 and CDR2: MNHNS, SASEGT. The CDR3 is made up of 14 amino acids.